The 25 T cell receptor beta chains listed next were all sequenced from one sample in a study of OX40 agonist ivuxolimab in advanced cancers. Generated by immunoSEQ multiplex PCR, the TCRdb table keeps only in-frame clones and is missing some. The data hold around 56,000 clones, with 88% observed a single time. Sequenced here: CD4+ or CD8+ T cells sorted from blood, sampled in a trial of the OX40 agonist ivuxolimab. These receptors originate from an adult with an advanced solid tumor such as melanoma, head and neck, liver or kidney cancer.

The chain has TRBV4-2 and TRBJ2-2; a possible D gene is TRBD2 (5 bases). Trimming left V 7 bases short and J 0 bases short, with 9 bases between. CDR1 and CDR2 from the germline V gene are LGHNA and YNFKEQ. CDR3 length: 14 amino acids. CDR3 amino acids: CASKEGPNTGELFF. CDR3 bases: TGTGCCAGCAAAGAGGGCCCGAACACCGGGGAGCTGTTTTTT.

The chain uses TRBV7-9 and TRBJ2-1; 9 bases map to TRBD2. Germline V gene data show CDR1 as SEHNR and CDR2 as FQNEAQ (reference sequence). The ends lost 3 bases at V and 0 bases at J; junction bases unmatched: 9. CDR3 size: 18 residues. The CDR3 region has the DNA TGTGCCAGCAGCTTGGATAGCGGGAGCTCCGCCTCCTACAATGAGCAGTTCTTC. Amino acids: CASSLDSGSSASYNEQFF.

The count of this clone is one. The CDR3 sequence is CASKWGQGGTDTQYF. The CDR3 coding sequence is TGCGCCAGCAAATGGGGACAGGGTGGCACAGATACGCAGTATTTT. This chain connects TRBV5-1 to TRBJ2-3; 9 bases match TRBD1. After removal of 6 bases from V and 1 base from J, the junction contained 6 bases not matched to a gene. CDR1 and CDR2 (germline): SGHRS, YFSETQ. The length of the CDR3 is 15 residues. Full variable domain (rest looked up from reference TRBV5-1 and TRBJ2-3): KAGVTQTPRYLIKTRGQQVTLSCSPISGHRSVSWYQQTPGQGLQFLFEYFSETQRNKGNFPGRFSGRQFSNSRSEMNVSTLELGDSALYLCASKWGQGGTDTQYFGPGTRLTVL.

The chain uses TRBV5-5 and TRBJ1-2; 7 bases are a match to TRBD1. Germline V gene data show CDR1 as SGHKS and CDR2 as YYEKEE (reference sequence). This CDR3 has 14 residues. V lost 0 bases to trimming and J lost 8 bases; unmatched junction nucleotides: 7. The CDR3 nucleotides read TGTGCCAGCAGCTTGGCCTGGACAGGAGGAGGCTACACCTTC. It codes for CASSLAWTGGGYTF.

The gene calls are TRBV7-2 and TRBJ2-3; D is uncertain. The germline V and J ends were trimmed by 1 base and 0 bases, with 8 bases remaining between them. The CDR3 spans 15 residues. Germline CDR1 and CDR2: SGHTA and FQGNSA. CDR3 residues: CASSLGLPSTDTQYF. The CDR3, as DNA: TGTGCCAGCAGCTTAGGACTTCCAAGCACAGATACGCAGTATTTT.

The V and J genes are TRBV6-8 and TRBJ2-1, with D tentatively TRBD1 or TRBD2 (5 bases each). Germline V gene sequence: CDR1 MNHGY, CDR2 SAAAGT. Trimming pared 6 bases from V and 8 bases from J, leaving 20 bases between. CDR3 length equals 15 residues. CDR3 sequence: CASSMGVVPWHEQFF. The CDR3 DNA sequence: TGTGCCAGCAGCATGGGGGTCGTTCCATGGCATGAGCAGTTCTTC.

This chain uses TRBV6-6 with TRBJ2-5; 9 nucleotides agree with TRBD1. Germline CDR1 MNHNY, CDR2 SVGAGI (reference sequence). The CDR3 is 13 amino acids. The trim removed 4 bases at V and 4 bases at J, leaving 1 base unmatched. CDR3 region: CASSLDRGETQYF. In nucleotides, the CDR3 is TGTGCCAGCAGTTTGGACAGGGGAGAGACCCAGTACTTC.

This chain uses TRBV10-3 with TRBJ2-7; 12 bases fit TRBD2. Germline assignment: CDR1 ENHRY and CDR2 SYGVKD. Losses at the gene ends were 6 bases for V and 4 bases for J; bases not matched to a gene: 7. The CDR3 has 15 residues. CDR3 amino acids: CAIRRLAGDTYEQYF. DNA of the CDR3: TGTGCCATCAGAAGACTAGCGGGAGATACTTACGAGCAGTACTTC.

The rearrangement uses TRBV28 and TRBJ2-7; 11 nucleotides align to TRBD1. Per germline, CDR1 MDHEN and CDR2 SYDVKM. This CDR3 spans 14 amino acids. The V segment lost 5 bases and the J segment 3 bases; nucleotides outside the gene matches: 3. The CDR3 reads CASSPGQGVYEQYF. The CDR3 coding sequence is TGTGCCAGCAGTCCGGGACAGGGGGTCTACGAGCAGTACTTC.

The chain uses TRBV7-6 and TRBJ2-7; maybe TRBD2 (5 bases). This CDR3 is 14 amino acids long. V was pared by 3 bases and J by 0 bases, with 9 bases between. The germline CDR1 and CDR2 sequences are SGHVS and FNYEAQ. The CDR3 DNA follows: TGTGCCAGCAGCTTTGGAGAGGGCTCCTACGAGCAGTACTTC. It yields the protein CASSFGEGSYEQYF.

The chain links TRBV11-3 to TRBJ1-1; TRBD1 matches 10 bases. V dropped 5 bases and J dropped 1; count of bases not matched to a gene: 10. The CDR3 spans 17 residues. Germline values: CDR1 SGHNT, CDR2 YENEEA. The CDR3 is CASSHSPGTGANTEAFF. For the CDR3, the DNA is TGTGCCAGCAGCCATAGTCCCGGGACAGGGGCGAACACTGAAGCTTTCTTT. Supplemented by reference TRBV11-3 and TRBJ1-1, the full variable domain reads EAGVVQSPRYKIIEKKQPVAFWCNPISGHNTLYWYLQNLGQGPELLIRYENEEAVDDSQLPKDRFSAERLKGVDSTLKIQPAELGDSAVYLCASSHSPGTGANTEAFFGQGTRLTVV.

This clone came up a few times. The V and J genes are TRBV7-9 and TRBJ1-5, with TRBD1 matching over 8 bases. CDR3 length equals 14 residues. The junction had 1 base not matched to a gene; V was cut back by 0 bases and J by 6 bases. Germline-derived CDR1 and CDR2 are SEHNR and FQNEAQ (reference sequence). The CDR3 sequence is CASSLATGAQPQHF. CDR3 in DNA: TGTGCCAGCAGCTTAGCGACAGGGGCTCAGCCCCAGCATTTT.

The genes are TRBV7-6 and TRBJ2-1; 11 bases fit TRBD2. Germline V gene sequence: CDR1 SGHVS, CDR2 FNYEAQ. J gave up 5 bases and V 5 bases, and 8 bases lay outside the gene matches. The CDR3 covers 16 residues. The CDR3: CASSTVAGGWNNEQFF. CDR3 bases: TGTGCCAGCAGCACAGTAGCGGGGGGGTGGAACAATGAGCAGTTCTTC.

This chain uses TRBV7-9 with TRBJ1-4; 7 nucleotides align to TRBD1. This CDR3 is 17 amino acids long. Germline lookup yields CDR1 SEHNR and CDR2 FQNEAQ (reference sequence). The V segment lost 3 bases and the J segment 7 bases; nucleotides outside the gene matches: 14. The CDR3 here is CASSFTDSGTEREKLFF. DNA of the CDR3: TGTGCCAGCAGCTTCACAGACTCCGGGACAGAGCGTGAAAAACTGTTTTTT.

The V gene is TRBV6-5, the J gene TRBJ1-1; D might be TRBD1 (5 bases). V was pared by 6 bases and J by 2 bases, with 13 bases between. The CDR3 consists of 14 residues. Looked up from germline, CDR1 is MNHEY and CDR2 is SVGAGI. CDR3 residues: CASRYRQGNTEAFF. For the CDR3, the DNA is TGTGCCAGCAGGTACAGGCAGGGTAACACTGAAGCTTTCTTT.

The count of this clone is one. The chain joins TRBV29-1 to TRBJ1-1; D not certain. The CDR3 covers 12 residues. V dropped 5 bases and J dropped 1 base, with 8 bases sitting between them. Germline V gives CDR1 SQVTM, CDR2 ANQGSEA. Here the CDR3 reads CSVLKGNTEAFF. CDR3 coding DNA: TGCAGCGTTTTGAAGGGGAACACTGAAGCTTTCTTT.

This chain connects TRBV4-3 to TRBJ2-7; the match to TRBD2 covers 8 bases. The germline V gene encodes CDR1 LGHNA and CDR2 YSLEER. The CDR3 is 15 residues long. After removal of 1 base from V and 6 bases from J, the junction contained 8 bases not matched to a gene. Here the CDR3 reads CASSQGLATSLEQYF. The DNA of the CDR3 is TGCGCCAGCAGCCAAGGACTAGCGACCTCGCTCGAGCAGTACTTC.

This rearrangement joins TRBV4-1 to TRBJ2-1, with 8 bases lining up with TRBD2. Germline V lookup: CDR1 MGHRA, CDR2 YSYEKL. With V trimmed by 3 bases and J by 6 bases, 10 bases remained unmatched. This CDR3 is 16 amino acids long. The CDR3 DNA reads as TGCGCCAGCAGCCAGGCTCGGGGGGGCGCTTCCAATGAGCAGTTCTTC. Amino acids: CASSQARGGASNEQFF.

The CDR3 DNA reads as TGTGCCAGCAGTTCAGACAGGGGGACGGATAACACCATATATTTT. Translation: CASSSDRGTDNTIYF. The chain recombines TRBV6-6 with TRBJ1-3, with 9 bases matching TRBD1. The CDR3 loop spans 15 amino acids. With 4 bases clipped from V and 7 bases from J, the junction kept 8 bases outside the gene matches. CDR1 is MNHNY and CDR2 is SVGAGI in the germline V gene (reference sequence).

The CDR3 spells CASSLGGGPFDDQYF. CDR3 bases: TGTGCCAGCAGCTTAGGAGGGGGGCCCTTTGATGACCAGTACTTC. V is TRBV11-2 and J is TRBJ2-5; D possibly uses TRBD1 or TRBD2 (6 bases each). Trimming cost V 1 base and J 10 bases, with 19 bases left between them. Germline V CDR1 and CDR2: SGHAT, FQNNGV. The CDR3 contains 15 residues.

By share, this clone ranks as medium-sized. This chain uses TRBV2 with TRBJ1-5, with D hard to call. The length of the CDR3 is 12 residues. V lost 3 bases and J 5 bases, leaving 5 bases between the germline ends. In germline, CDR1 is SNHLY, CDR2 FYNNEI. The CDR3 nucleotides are TGTGCCAGCAGTGATCTCTATCAGCCCCAGCATTTT. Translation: CASSDLYQPQHF. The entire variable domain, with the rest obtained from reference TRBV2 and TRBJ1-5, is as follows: EPEVTQTPSHQVTQMGQEVILRCVPISNHLYFYWYRQILGQKVEFLVSFYNNEISEKSEIFDDQFSVERPDGSNFTLKIRSTKLEDSAMYFCASSDLYQPQHFGDGTRLSIL.

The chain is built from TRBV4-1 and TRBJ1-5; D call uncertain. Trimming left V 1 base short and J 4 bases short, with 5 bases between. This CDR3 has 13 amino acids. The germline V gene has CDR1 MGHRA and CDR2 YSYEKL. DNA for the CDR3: TGCGCCAGCAGCCAAGGAGGGAATCAGCCCCAGCATTTT. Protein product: CASSQGGNQPQHF.

CDR3 sequence reads: CASSQSRVETQYF. CDR3 nucleotides: TGTGCCAGCAGCCAATCTCGGGTAGAGACCCAGTACTTC. The chain has TRBV11-3 and TRBJ2-5; no clear D. Germline V CDR1 and CDR2: SGHNT, YENEEA. CDR3 size: 13 residues. With 5 bases removed from V and 4 bases from J, the gap between germline ends came to 11 bases.

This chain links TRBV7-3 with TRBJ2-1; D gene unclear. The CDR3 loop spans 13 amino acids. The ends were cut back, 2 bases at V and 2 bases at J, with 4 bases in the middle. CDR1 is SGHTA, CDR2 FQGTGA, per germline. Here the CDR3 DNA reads TGTGCCAGCAGCTTAGACACCTACAATGAGCAGTTCTTC. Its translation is CASSLDTYNEQFF.

The CDR3 region is CASSPWTSGRLYEQYF. The CDR3 DNA follows: TGTGCCAGCAGTCCCTGGACTAGCGGGAGGTTGTACGAGCAGTACTTC. This chain links TRBV27 with TRBJ2-7; 14 nucleotides align to TRBD2. CDR1 is MNHEY and CDR2 is SMNVEV in the germline V gene (reference sequence). Trimming removed 5 bases from V and 4 bases from J; junction bases left unmatched: 7. This CDR3 has 16 amino acids.